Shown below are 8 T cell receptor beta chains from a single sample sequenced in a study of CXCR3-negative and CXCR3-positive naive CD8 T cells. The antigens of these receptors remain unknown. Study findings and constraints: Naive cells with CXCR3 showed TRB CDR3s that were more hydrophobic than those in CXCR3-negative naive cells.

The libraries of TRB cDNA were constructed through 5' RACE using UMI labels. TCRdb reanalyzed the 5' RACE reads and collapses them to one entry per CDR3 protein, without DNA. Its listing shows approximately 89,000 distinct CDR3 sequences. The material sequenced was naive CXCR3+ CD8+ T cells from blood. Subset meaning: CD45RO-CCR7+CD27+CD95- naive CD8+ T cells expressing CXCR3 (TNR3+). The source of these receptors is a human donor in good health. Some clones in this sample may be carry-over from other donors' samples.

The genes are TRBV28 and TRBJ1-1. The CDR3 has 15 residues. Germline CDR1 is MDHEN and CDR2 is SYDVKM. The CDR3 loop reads CASSLYGTVNTEAFF. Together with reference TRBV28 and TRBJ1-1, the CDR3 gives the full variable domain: DVKVTQSSRYLVKRTGEKVFLECVQDMDHENMFWYRQDPGLGLRLIYFSYDVKMKEKGDIPEGYSVSREKKERFSLILESASTNQTSMYLCASSLYGTVNTEAFFGQGTRLTVV.

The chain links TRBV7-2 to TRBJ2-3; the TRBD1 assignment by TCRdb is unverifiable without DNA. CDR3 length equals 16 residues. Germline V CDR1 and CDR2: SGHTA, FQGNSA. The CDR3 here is CASSYSRARVRDTQYF.

This chain's CDR3 is CASRPSSGTSYEQYF. This chain connects TRBV27 to TRBJ2-7; the D call of TRBD2 rests on TCRdb alone, since no DNA is present to check it. There are 15 residues in the CDR3. Germline V gene lookup returns CDR1 MNHEY and CDR2 SMNVEV (reference sequence).

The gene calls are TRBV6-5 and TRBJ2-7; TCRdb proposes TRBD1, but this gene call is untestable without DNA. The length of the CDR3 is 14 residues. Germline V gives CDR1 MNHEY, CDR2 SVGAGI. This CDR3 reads CASSYGQAAYEQYF.

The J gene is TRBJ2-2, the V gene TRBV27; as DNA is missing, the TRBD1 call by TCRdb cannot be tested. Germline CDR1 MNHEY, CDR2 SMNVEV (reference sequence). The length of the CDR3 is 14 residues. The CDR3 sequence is CASIDRGRGGELFF.

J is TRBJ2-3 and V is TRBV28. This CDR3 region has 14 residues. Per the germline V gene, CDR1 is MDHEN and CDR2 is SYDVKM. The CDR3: CASSQDWDTDTQYF.

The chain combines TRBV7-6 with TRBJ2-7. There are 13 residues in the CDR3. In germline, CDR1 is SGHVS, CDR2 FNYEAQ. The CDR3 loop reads CASSPGPGDEQYF.

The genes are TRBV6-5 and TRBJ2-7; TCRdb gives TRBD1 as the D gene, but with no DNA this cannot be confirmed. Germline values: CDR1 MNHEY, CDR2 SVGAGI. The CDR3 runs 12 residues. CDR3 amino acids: CASSTPNGEQYF.